The entry below describes one TCR beta chain. These data belong to a study of blood T cell repertoires in COVID-19. Whole-study context: The analysed material was cDNA or gDNA that came from T cells, B-cell-depleted T cells, or PBMCs.

As originally analysed: Amplifying reference gene primers gave estimates of nucleated cell counts. Profiled with immunoSEQ multiplex PCR; TCRdb holds only in-frame clones, not every one. V and J calls and clone size are given by that table; D and trimming were obtained from the DNA. The sample holds around 130,000 clones, over 85% seen once. V shed 0 bases and J 10 bases; nucleotides not matched to a gene: 8. This CDR3 comprises 15 residues. CDR1 is SGHRS, CDR2 YFSETQ, per germline. The genes are TRBV5-1 and TRBJ2-1; 9 bases align to TRBD2. The TCR originated in a man between 60 and 75 years old with COVID-19, enrolled during active disease. The sample consisted of peripheral blood. Here the CDR3 reads CASSLDLAGTEEQFF. Here the CDR3 DNA reads TGCGCCAGCAGCTTGGATCTAGCGGGAACTGAAGAGCAGTTCTTC. Using reference TRBV5-1 and TRBJ2-1 for the parts outside the CDR3, the full variable domain is KAGVTQTPRYLIKTRGQQVTLSCSPISGHRSVSWYQQTPGQGLQFLFEYFSETQRNKGNFPGRFSGRQFSNSRSEMNVSTLELGDSALYLCASSLDLAGTEEQFFGPGTRLTVL.